The source of this TCR beta chain is a study of tumor-infiltrating lymphocytes in primary liver carcinoma. To note about this clonotype: A read error may account for a junction end that differs from germline.

This CDR3 has 14 amino acids. Germline CDR1 reads MNHEY; CDR2 reads SVGAGI. Total RNA and DNA came together from around 18-30 mg of bulk tissue without cell sorting. The sampling covered five separate regions of each tumor. All tumor specimens exceeded 75% viable tumor cells. cDNA specific to TCR beta was made from 500 ng of total RNA, with a constant-region primer employed for priming. Libraries of TCR beta came from three nested multiplex PCR rounds with slightly modified ARM-PCR. The study ran its first two PCR rounds for roughly 9 cycles each, using TRBV1-TRBV30 forward primers and a C-beta reverse primer. TCRdb re-analysed the multiplex PCR reads in MiXCR, keeping a single row per CDR3 protein. Among approximately 190,000 distinct CDR3 sequences, approximately 80% were seen once, and the ten largest hold 15% to 20%.

This clonotype was obtained from a man aged 40-50 years with primary liver carcinoma and hepatitis B virus infection. J is TRBJ1-1 and V is TRBV6-5; D is perhaps TRBD1 (5 bases). Sequenced material: tumor tissue from primary liver carcinoma. CDR3 in amino acids: CVSSYGGAGGEAFF. The CDR3 region has the DNA TGTGTCAGCAGTTATGGGGGTGCGGGAGGTGAAGCTTTCTTT.